What follows describes a single T cell receptor beta chain. No antigen is known for it. Trimming left V 0 bases short and J 1 base short, with 12 bases between. The V gene's germline CDR1 is LGHDT and CDR2 YNNKEL (reference sequence). This CDR3 region has 16 residues. This sample is part of a study of T cell responses to AZD1222 COVID-19 vaccine. Assay used: immunoSEQ multiplex PCR; TCRdb lists only in-frame clones, some missing. The data contain roughly 120,000 clones, approximately 86% of them singletons. Overall study results and limits: Repertoires were obtained only post-peak T cell response. White British donors predominated, females outnumbered males, and clonal diversity was possibly underestimated. Unmutated regions of variants are reportedly targeted by nearly half of spike-specific TCRs.

The V and J genes are TRBV3-1 (or the pseudogene TRBV3-2) and TRBJ1-1; possible D gene TRBD1, 5 bases. Sample: peripheral blood, taken on day 0 of AZD1222 vaccination. The TCR originated in an adult in good health. The CDR3 DNA sequence: TGTGCCAGCAGCCAAGACAGGGCCTTTCCGAACACTGAAGCTTTCTTT. Its translation is CASSQDRAFPNTEAFF.